This passage covers 6 T cell receptor beta chains from one sample sequenced in a study of T cells in Graves' hyperthyroidism and ophthalmopathy. Amplification targeted TCR beta CDR3 regions from RNA transcripts. A first-round RT-PCR of the TCR CDR3 used the HTBI primer set. TCRdb called the multiplex PCR reads again in MiXCR, with one record for every CDR3 protein. Of 350,000 to 500,000 distinct CDR3 sequences in the sample, approximately 15% are singletons; the top ten hold about 5%. Sequencing was performed on blood. The receptors shown here come from a woman between 18 and 29 years old with Graves' hyperthyroidism.

This chain links TRBV4-1 with TRBJ1-1; 8 bases line up with TRBD1. Germline values: CDR1 MGHRA, CDR2 YSYEKL. V shed 0 bases, J shed 2 bases, and the junction held 11 bases outside the gene matches. CDR3 length: 18 amino acids. CDR3 sequence (DNA): TGCGCCAGCAGCCAAGATCCCCCCGGGACAGGCGTTAACACTGAAGCTTTCTTT. It specifies CASSQDPPGTGVNTEAFF.

This clonotype has a single count. This chain links TRBV20-1 with TRBJ2-1; D not resolved. Trimming pared 4 bases from V and 0 bases from J, leaving 19 bases between. The CDR3 loop spans 17 amino acids. Germline V gene data show CDR1 as DFQATT and CDR2 as SNEGSKA (reference sequence). CDR3 sequence: CSATQADSRSSYNEQFF. CDR3 sequence (DNA): TGCAGTGCTACCCAGGCTGATTCAAGGAGCTCCTACAATGAGCAGTTCTTC.

The table lists this clonotype with many counts. The chain combines TRBV20-1 with TRBJ2-3; 8 nucleotides match TRBD2. This CDR3 has 15 amino acids. Germline lookup yields CDR1 DFQATT and CDR2 SNEGSKA (reference sequence). The V gene end was trimmed by 6 bases and the J gene end by 0 bases; junction bases not matched to a gene: 8. Here the CDR3 DNA reads TGCAGTGCCGTAACTAGCGGAACTAGCACAGATACGCAGTATTTT. Encoded protein: CSAVTSGTSTDTQYF.

This clonotype has a count of ten or more. The V gene is TRBV27, the J gene TRBJ2-5, with 9 bases identical to TRBD1. The CDR3 has 15 residues. The trim removed 6 bases at V and 4 bases at J, leaving 9 bases unmatched. Germline lookup yields CDR1 MNHEY and CDR2 SMNVEV (reference sequence). The CDR3 reads CASSQNRGRPETQYF. CDR3 DNA: TGTGCCAGCAGCCAAAACAGGGGGCGTCCAGAGACCCAGTACTTC.

As to this clonotype: A much larger clone lies one base from this, so it may be a read error. The chain is built from TRBV5-1 and TRBJ2-7; perhaps TRBD1 as D (6 bases). This CDR3 spans 12 amino acids. The germline gives CDR1 SGHRS, CDR2 YFSETQ. CDR3 sequence (DNA): TGCGTCAGCAGCCTACAGGGTGCCGAGCAGTACTTC. Translation gives CVSSLQGAEQYF.

This clonotype appeared a few times. The V gene is TRBV7-6, the J gene TRBJ2-2; 7 bases are a match to TRBD2. V gave up 7 bases and J gave up 4 bases; unmatched junction bases: 9. From germline, CDR1 is SGHVS and CDR2 FNYEAQ. The CDR3 spans 15 residues. CDR3 in amino acids: CASKASGGGTGELFF. The CDR3 bases are TGTGCCAGCAAAGCGAGTGGGGGGGGCACCGGGGAGCTGTTTTTT. Full variable domain (rest looked up from reference TRBV7-6 and TRBJ2-2): GAGVSQSPRYKVTKRGQDVALRCDPISGHVSLYWYRQALGQGPEFLTYFNYEAQQDKSGLPNDRFSAERPEGSISTLTIQRTEQRDSAMYRCASKASGGGTGELFFGEGSRLTVL.